This T cell receptor (beta chain) originates from a study of technical replicates of blood from a handful of donors. Generated by immunoSEQ multiplex PCR, the TCRdb table keeps only in-frame clones and is missing some. Altogether tens of thousands of clones are present, roughly 94% being singletons, with the ten largest covering roughly 0.34%. Looked up from germline, CDR1 is KGHSH and CDR2 is LQKENI. Trimming cost V 1 base and J 1 base; bases outside gene matches: 10. The CDR3 is made up of 18 amino acids. The chain is built from TRBV18 and TRBJ2-1, with 7 bases aligning to TRBD1. The origin of this receptor is a human donor in good health. Material: T cells isolated from PBMCs. The CDR3: CASSPLGTVGTSYNEQFF. The CDR3 DNA sequence: TGTGCCAGCTCACCACTCGGGACAGTGGGTACATCCTACAATGAGCAGTTCTTC.